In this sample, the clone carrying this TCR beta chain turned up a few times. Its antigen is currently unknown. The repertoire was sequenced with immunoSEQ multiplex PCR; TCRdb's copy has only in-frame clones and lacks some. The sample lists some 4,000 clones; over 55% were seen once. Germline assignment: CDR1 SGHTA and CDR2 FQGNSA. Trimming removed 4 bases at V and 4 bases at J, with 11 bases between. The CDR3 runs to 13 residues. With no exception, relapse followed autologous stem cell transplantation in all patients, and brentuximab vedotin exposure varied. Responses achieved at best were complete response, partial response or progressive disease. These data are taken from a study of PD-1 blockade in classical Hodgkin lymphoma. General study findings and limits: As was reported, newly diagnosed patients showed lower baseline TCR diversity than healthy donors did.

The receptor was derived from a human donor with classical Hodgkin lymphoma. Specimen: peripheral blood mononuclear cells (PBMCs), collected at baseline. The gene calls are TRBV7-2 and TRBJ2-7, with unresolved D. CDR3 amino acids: CASSSTPFYEQYF. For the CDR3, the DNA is TGTGCCAGCAGCTCGACTCCCTTTTACGAGCAGTACTTC.